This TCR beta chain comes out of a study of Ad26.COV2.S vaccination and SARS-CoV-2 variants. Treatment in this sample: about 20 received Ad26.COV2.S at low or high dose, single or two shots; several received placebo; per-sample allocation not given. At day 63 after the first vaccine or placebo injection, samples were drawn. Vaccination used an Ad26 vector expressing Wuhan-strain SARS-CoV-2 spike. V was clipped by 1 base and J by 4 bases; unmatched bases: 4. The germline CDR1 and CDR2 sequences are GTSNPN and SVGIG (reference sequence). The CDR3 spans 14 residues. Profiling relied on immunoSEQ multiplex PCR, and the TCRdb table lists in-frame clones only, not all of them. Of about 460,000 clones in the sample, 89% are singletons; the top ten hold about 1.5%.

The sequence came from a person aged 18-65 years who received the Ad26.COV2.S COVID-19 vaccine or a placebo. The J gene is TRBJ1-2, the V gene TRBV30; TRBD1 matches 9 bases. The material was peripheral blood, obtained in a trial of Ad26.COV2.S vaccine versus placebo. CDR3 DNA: TGTGCCTGGAGTGGACAGGGGGAGGTCTATGGCTACACCTTC. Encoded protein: CAWSGQGEVYGYTF. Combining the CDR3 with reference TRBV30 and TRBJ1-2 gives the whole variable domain SQTIHQWPATLVQPVGSPLSLECTVEGTSNPNLYWYRQAAGRGLQLLFYSVGIGQISSEVPQNLSASRPQDRQFILSSKKLLLSDSGFYLCAWSGQGEVYGYTFGSGTRLTVV.